These T cell receptor beta chains were read from a single sample in a study of T cell clones after liver transplantation. Assay: immunoSEQ multiplex PCR; the TCRdb copy retains only in-frame clones and omits some. The sample holds about 74,000 clones, about 80% seen once. Sequences were derived from CD4+ T cells from blood, sampled before liver transplant. All receptors come from a human donor who received a liver transplant. Each CDR3 is given with its conserved first and last residue. The order of the fields is D gene, J gene, V gene, clone size, CDR3 protein, CDR3 DNA. D genes are given only for firm matches. Clone size is stated in some rows and not others, as once, few, many or a class when expanded.

d_call: -; j_call: TRBJ2-1; v_call: TRBV5-1; clone_size: -; cdr3_aa: CASSTPDSNEQFF; cdr3_nt: TGCGCCAGCAGCACCCCCGACAGCAATGAGCAGTTCTTC
d_call: TRBD2; j_call: TRBJ2-7; v_call: TRBV2; clone_size: -; cdr3_aa: CASRASGAYEQYF; cdr3_nt: TGTGCCAGCAGAGCGAGCGGGGCGTACGAGCAGTACTTC
d_call: -; j_call: TRBJ2-1; v_call: TRBV15; clone_size: -; cdr3_aa: CATSRGPEQFF; cdr3_nt: TGTGCCACCAGCAGGGGACCAGAGCAGTTCTTC
d_call: -; j_call: TRBJ1-5; v_call: TRBV5-1; clone_size: -; cdr3_aa: CASSLGPTTLYSNQPQHF; cdr3_nt: TGCGCCAGCAGCCTAGGCCCCACCACATTATATAGCAATCAGCCCCAGCATTTT
d_call: -; j_call: TRBJ1-5; v_call: TRBV6-1; clone_size: -; cdr3_aa: CASTALYSNQPQHF; cdr3_nt: TGTGCCAGCACCGCGCTATATAGCAATCAGCCCCAGCATTTT
d_call: TRBD1; j_call: TRBJ1-4; v_call: TRBV11-2; clone_size: -; cdr3_aa: CASSLGQGEEKLFF; cdr3_nt: TGTGCCAGCAGCTTAGGACAGGGTGAAGAAAAACTGTTTTTT
d_call: -; j_call: TRBJ2-1; v_call: TRBV30; clone_size: -; cdr3_aa: CAWRASSYNEQFF; cdr3_nt: TGTGCCTGGCGGGCCAGCTCCTACAATGAGCAGTTCTTC
d_call: -; j_call: TRBJ2-3; v_call: TRBV2; clone_size: once; cdr3_aa: CASKVFGGTDTQYF; cdr3_nt: TGTGCCAGCAAAGTCTTCGGGGGCACAGATACGCAGTATTTT
d_call: -; j_call: TRBJ1-1; v_call: TRBV6-5; clone_size: -; cdr3_aa: CASRTADMNTEAFF; cdr3_nt: TGTGCCAGCAGGACGGCAGATATGAACACTGAAGCTTTCTTT
d_call: TRBD2; j_call: TRBJ2-7; v_call: TRBV7-9; clone_size: -; cdr3_aa: CASSSSASGVYEQYF; cdr3_nt: TGTGCCAGCAGCTCATCAGCTAGCGGAGTCTACGAGCAGTACTTC
d_call: TRBD1; j_call: TRBJ2-5; v_call: TRBV7-2; clone_size: -; cdr3_aa: CASSLKVGQGLQETQYF; cdr3_nt: TGTGCCAGCAGCTTAAAGGTTGGACAGGGCTTACAAGAGACCCAGTACTTC
d_call: TRBD1; j_call: TRBJ1-4; v_call: TRBV19; clone_size: -; cdr3_aa: CASSTHSTGKTGKLFF; cdr3_nt: TGTGCCAGTAGTACCCATTCGACAGGGAAGACGGGAAAACTGTTTTTT
d_call: TRBD1; j_call: TRBJ2-7; v_call: TRBV29-1; clone_size: few; cdr3_aa: CSVRRQGAHEQYF; cdr3_nt: TGCAGCGTTCGGAGACAGGGGGCCCACGAGCAGTACTTC
d_call: -; j_call: TRBJ1-1; v_call: TRBV7-6; clone_size: -; cdr3_aa: CASSGRGNTEAFF; cdr3_nt: TGTGCCAGCAGCGGGCGCGGGAACACTGAAGCTTTCTTT
d_call: -; j_call: TRBJ1-5; v_call: TRBV18; clone_size: -; cdr3_aa: CASSLQGNQPQHF; cdr3_nt: TGTGCCAGCTCATTACAGGGCAATCAGCCCCAGCATTTT